What follows describes a single T cell receptor beta chain. Antigen specificity is unknown. V shed 0 bases, J shed 7 bases, and the junction held 7 bases outside the gene matches. Germline V lookup: CDR1 LGHNA, CDR2 YSLEER. The CDR3 spans 15 residues. Combining a sample-barcoded 5' primer with a J-beta primer mix, a second PCR ran for about 7 to 11 cycles. The authors tagged each cDNA molecule using a template-switch adaptor with 12 random nucleotides. Individual samples furnished no less than 3 million CDR3-containing paired-end reads apiece. From the 5' RACE reads, TCRdb called clonotypes with MiXCR, one entry per CDR3 protein. This table has under 2,000,000 distinct CDR3 sequences, roughly 50% appearing once. The data originate from a study of blood T cells in healthy people across ages. Study results and caveats: It was not known whether donors were CMV positive (a possible confounder of expanded clonotype changes). Compared with aged donors, long-lived donors showed fewer expanded clones, suggesting selection.

The V call is TRBV4-3, the J call TRBJ1-2; TRBD1 matches 8 bases. Sequencing used blood. This receptor was identified in a woman in her thirties or forties in good health. CDR3 sequence reads: CASSQDRDRFRGYTF. The DNA for the CDR3 is TGCGCCAGCAGCCAAGACCGGGACAGGTTTCGTGGCTACACCTTC.